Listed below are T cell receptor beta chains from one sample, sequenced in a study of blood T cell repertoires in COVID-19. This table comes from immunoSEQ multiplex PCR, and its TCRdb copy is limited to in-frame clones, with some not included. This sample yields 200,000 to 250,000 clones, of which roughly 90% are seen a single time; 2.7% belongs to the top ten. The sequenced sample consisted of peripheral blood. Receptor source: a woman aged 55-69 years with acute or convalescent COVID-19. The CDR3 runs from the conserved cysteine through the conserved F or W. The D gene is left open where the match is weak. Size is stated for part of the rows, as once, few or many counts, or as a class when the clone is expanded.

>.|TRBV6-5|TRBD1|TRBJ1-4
TGTGCCAGCAGTCAGGGGGCGTTTAATGAAAAACTGTTTTTT
CASSQGAFNEKLFF
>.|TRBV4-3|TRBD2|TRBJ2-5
TGCGCCAGCAGCCAGTCCTCTAGCGGGGTTCAAGAGACCCAGTACTTC
CASSQSSSGVQETQYF
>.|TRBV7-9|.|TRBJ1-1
TGTGCCAGTCAGTATGGGGAGTACACTGAAGCTTTCTTT
CASQYGEYTEAFF
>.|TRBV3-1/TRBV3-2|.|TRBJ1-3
TGTGCCAGCTCAGGGGTAAAATATGGAAACACCATATATTTT
CASSGVKYGNTIYF
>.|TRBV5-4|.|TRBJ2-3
TGTGCCAGCAGCTTGACGCGGGGCGGCACAGATACGCAGTATTTT
CASSLTRGGTDTQYF
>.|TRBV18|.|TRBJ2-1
TGTGCCAGCTCACCACCGAGAGCGGTGTACAATGAGCAGTTCTTC
CASSPPRAVYNEQFF
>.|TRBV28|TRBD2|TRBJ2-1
TGTGCCAGCAGCCCGACCCGGACTAGCGGTAACAATGAGCAGTTCTTC
CASSPTRTSGNNEQFF
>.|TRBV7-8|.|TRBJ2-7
TGTGCCAGCAGCAACAACAGGTACTCCTACGAGCAGTACTTC
CASSNNRYSYEQYF
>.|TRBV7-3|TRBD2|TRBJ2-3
TGTGCCAGCAGCTCCCGACGCGGGGGGGTTCTGGGGACAGATACGCAGTATTTT
CASSSRRGGVLGTDTQYF
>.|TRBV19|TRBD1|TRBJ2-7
TGTGCCAGTAGTAGCCTACAGGGGGCCTTGCACGAGCAGTACTTC
CASSSLQGALHEQYF
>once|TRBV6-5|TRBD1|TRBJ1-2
TGTGCCAGCAGTCCCCCGGACAGGGTGGGAGGCTACACCTTC
CASSPPDRVGGYTF
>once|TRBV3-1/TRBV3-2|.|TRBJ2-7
TGTGCCAGCAGCCAAGGCGGCAGTTTTTACGAGCAGTACTTC
CASSQGGSFYEQYF
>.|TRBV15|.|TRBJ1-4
TGTGCCACCAGCAGAGATCGGCGGGAAAAACTGTTTTTT
CATSRDRREKLFF
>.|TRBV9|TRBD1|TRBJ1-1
TGTGCCAGCAGCGGGACAGGGATCACTGAAGCTTTCTTT
CASSGTGITEAFF
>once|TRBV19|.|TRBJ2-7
TGTGCCAGTTCGCCCCGGGTTAGCGGCAATACCTACGAGCAGTACTTC
CASSPRVSGNTYEQYF
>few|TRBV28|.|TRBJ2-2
TGTGCCAGCAGTAAAGGAGGCAGGGGAAACACCGGGGAGCTGTTTTTT
CASSKGGRGNTGELFF
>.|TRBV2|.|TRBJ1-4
TGTGCCCAGCGGGGAGGGGAGATATCAACTAATGAAAAACTGTTTTTT
CAQRGGEISTNEKLFF
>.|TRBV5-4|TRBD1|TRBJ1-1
TGTGCCAGCAGCTACGGCAGGGGGCGAGTCACTGAAGCTTTCTTT
CASSYGRGRVTEAFF
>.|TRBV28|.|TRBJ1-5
TGTGCCAGCAGTCCCGTTTCTAGCAATCAGCCCCAGCATTTT
CASSPVSSNQPQHF
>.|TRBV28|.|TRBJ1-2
TGTGCCAGCGGACAGTCGAACAGGGGCTACACCTTC
CASGQSNRGYTF
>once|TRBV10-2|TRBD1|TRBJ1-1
TGCGCCAGCATAAAGGGACAGACTTACACTGAAGCTTTCTTT
CASIKGQTYTEAFF
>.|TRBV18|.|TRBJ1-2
TGTGCCAGCTCAGACCTGACAGGAATGGGGGGCTACACCTTC
CASSDLTGMGGYTF
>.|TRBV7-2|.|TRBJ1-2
TGTGCCAGCAGCTTAGGCGGGGCTTCCTATGGCTACACCTTC
CASSLGGASYGYTF
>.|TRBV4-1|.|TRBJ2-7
TGCGCCAGCAGCCAAGTTCCCGACAGCTCCTACGAGCAGTACTTC
CASSQVPDSSYEQYF
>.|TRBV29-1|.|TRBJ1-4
TGCAGCGTTTCGGCCGGAGGAAAACTGTTTTTT
CSVSAGGKLFF
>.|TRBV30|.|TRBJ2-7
TGTGCCTGGAGTGTACTTGGCGGGGCTTACGAGCAGTACTTC
CAWSVLGGAYEQYF
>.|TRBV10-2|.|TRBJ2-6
TGCGCCAGCAGTGAGTCTGAGAGAGGGGCCAACGTCCTGACTTTC
CASSESERGANVLTF
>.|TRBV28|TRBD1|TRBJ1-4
TGTGCCAGCAGTACACAGGGGGGGAATGAAAAACTGTTTTTT
CASSTQGGNEKLFF